This entry describes one TCR beta chain. Its matching antigen is unknown. The sample comes from a study of T cell responses to AZD1222 COVID-19 vaccine. Findings and limits, study-wide: Among AZD1222 vaccinees, only six or seven were seropositive at baseline.

Per germline, CDR1 MRHNA and CDR2 SNTAGT. CDR3 length: 16 residues. Trimming removed 0 bases at V and 4 bases at J, with 15 bases between. Repertoires were generated with immunoSEQ multiplex PCR, while TCRdb's copy carries only in-frame clones and drops some. The sample includes roughly 120,000 clones, 86% of them seen just once. The J gene is TRBJ1-2, the V gene TRBV6-4, with D perhaps matching TRBD1 (5 bases). The TCR originated in an adult in good health. The sequencing used peripheral blood, collected on day 0 of AZD1222 vaccination. CDR3 DNA: TGTGCCAGCAGTGACTCGAGAAGGGGAAGTCCCTATGGCTACACCTTC. Translated: CASSDSRRGSPYGYTF.